These 18 T cell receptor beta chains were all obtained from the same sample, sequenced in a study of T-cell memory formation after mild COVID-19. TCRdb re-derived calls from the 5' RACE reads in MiXCR, one entry per CDR3 protein. Of over 350,000 distinct CDR3 sequences listed, approximately 15% are singletons. The sequenced sample consisted of PBMCs or a T cell subset sorted from them (not recorded which). Receptors were obtained from a man aged 18-30 years who had mild COVID-19 (a few samples of this study predate the infection). Cell type and time point are not known.

The chain combines TRBV3-2 with TRBJ1-6. TRBV3-2 is marked as a pseudogene. The CDR3 spans 15 residues. CDR3 loop: CASSQVRRYNSPLHF. The CDR3 region has the DNA TGTGCCAGCAGCCAAGTACGGCGGTATAATTCACCCCTCCACTTT.

This clonotype was detected a few times. This chain uses TRBV20-1 with TRBJ2-5; D could derive from TRBD1 or TRBD2 (7 bases each). This CDR3 has 15 amino acids. Germline values: CDR1 DFQATT, CDR2 SNEGSKA (reference sequence). V shed 6 bases and J shed 5 bases, with 22 bases lying between them. The CDR3 here is CSALEGGGMRETQYF. The CDR3 DNA follows: TGCAGTGCCCTTGAGGGAGGGGGCATGAGGGAGACCCAGTACTTC.

This chain joins TRBV7-9 and TRBJ2-7; 10 bases align to TRBD1. V gave up 5 bases and J gave up 3 bases; unmatched junction bases: 10. The CDR3 contains 16 residues. Germline V lookup: CDR1 SEHNR, CDR2 FQNEAQ (reference sequence). As DNA, the CDR3 is TGTGCCAGCAGCCCTCCATCGGGACAGGGGAACTACGAGCAGTACGTC. Translated: CASSPPSGQGNYEQYV.

The CDR3 spells CASSRGRATTDYGYTF. CDR3 coding DNA: TGTGCCAGCAGTAGGGGGCGAGCGACAACCGACTATGGCTACACCTTC. The chain couples TRBV27 to TRBJ1-2; 7 nucleotides match TRBD1. V shed 5 bases, J shed 3 bases, and the junction held 12 bases outside the gene matches. The germline V gene encodes CDR1 MNHEY and CDR2 SMNVEV (reference sequence). This CDR3 is built from 16 residues.

This clonotype was seen only a few times. The rearrangement joins TRBV6-5 to TRBJ1-5; no clear D gene. Trimming took off 0 bases at V and 2 bases at J, with 2 bases between the two ends. CDR3 size: 13 residues. Germline CDR1 and CDR2: MNHEY and SVGAGI. The CDR3 sequence is CASSYSRNQPQHF. CDR3 DNA: TGTGCCAGCAGTTACTCCCGCAATCAGCCCCAGCATTTT.

This clonotype was counted between two and nine times. The V and J genes are TRBV30 and TRBJ2-3, with 9 bases that match TRBD1. Germline V lookup: CDR1 GTSNPN, CDR2 SVGIG (reference sequence). V lost 0 bases, J lost 11 bases, and 3 bases stayed unmatched. This CDR3 has 12 amino acids. CDR3 DNA sequence: TGTGCCTGGAGTGTAGGGACAGGGCTGCAGTATTTT. It is translated as CAWSVGTGLQYF.

This sequence joins TRBV9 and TRBJ1-5, with 7 bases fitting TRBD1. This CDR3 has 16 amino acids. Germline CDR1 is SGDLS and CDR2 is YYNGEE. V gave up 3 bases and J gave up 4 bases; unmatched junction bases: 10. The chain's CDR3 is CASSAGTGDGNQPQHF. CDR3 DNA sequence: TGTGCCAGCAGCGCCGGAACAGGGGATGGGAATCAGCCCCAGCATTTT.

This clonotype was counted only a few times. This rearrangement joins TRBV7-2 to TRBJ2-1; 7 bases line up with TRBD2. With V trimmed by 4 bases and J by 5 bases, 8 bases remained unmatched. CDR1 is SGHTA and CDR2 is FQGNSA in the germline V gene. The CDR3 has 15 residues. CDR3 sequence reads: CASSSTLAANNEQFF. Here the CDR3 DNA reads TGTGCCAGCAGCTCCACCCTAGCGGCCAACAATGAGCAGTTCTTC.

The sample holds many counts of this clonotype. The chain couples TRBV28 to TRBJ1-5; D not resolved. CDR1 is MDHEN and CDR2 is SYDVKM in the germline V gene. The CDR3 runs 15 residues. Deletions cut 6 bases from V and 2 bases from J, with 14 bases between. CDR3 loop: CASRTMGSGNQPQHF. As DNA, the CDR3 is TGTGCCAGCAGGACGATGGGGTCGGGCAATCAGCCCCAGCATTTT.

The chain couples TRBV4-2 to TRBJ1-1, with a weak D call TRBD1 (5 bases). V dropped 0 bases and J dropped 1 base, with 9 bases sitting between them. CDR1 is LGHNA and CDR2 is YNFKEQ in the germline V gene. The CDR3 length is 15 residues. The CDR3 nucleotides are TGTGCCAGCAGCCAAGATGACGGGGGGAACACTGAAGCTTTCTTT. This codes for CASSQDDGGNTEAFF.

This clonotype was recorded at least ten times. The chain recombines TRBV5-1 with TRBJ2-5, with 8 bases matching TRBD1. CDR3 length equals 15 residues. Trimming removed 3 bases from V and 6 bases from J; junction bases left unmatched: 10. Germline CDR1 SGHRS, CDR2 YFSETQ. CDR3 region: CASSSPQGERKTQYF. The CDR3 bases are TGCGCCAGCAGCTCACCACAGGGGGAGAGGAAGACCCAGTACTTC.

This chain uses TRBV20-1 with TRBJ1-1; weak D call: TRBD1 (5 bases). This CDR3 comprises 13 residues. Germline CDR1 and CDR2: DFQATT and SNEGSKA (reference sequence). Trimming cost V 3 bases and J 0 bases, with 8 bases left between them. CDR3 amino acids: CSASGRVNTEAFF. DNA for the CDR3: TGCAGTGCTAGTGGCAGGGTGAACACTGAAGCTTTCTTT.

This clonotype was recorded a few times. The V call is TRBV6-5, the J call TRBJ2-3; D could derive from TRBD1 or TRBD2 (5 bases each). The CDR3 sequence is 18 residues long. Trimming removed 5 bases from V and 4 bases from J, with 25 bases in between. The germline V gene has CDR1 MNHEY and CDR2 SVGAGI. DNA of the CDR3: TGTGCCAGCAGTGCCCTCGGCCCGACAGCGGTAAGGGCAGATACGCAGTATTTT. Protein sequence: CASSALGPTAVRADTQYF.

This clonotype was picked up a small number of times. The rearrangement joins TRBV9 to TRBJ1-6, with D maybe TRBD1 (5 bases). CDR3 size: 14 residues. V lost 0 bases, J lost 10 bases, and 11 bases lay in between. The germline gives CDR1 SGDLS, CDR2 YYNGEE. The CDR3 coding sequence is TGTGCCAGCAGCGTAGAGGACATCCCCTCACCCCTCCACTTT. Protein: CASSVEDIPSPLHF.

A few counts support this clonotype. The rearrangement uses TRBV24-1 and TRBJ2-1; the D is unclear. Deletions cut 6 bases from V and 7 bases from J, with 9 bases between. Germline V gives CDR1 KGHDR, CDR2 SFDVKD. This CDR3 comprises 12 residues. The CDR3 DNA reads TGTGCCACCAGTAGACTGGGAAATGAGCAGTTCTTC. This encodes CATSRLGNEQFF.

Only a few counts were recorded for this clonotype. This rearrangement joins TRBV7-9 to TRBJ2-6, with D unclear. The CDR3 covers 16 residues. Germline V gene lookup returns CDR1 SEHNR and CDR2 FQNEAQ (reference sequence). V was cut by 3 bases and J by 0 bases, with 9 bases left in between. The DNA for the CDR3 is TGTGCCAGCAGCTTGGCTCAGAACTCTGGGGCCAACGTCCTGACTTTC. It yields the protein CASSLAQNSGANVLTF.

This chain uses TRBV5-4 with TRBJ2-3; D gene ambiguous. The CDR3 spans 15 residues. V was clipped by 5 bases and J by 6 bases, with 19 bases between them. Germline loops: CDR1 SGHNT, CDR2 YYREEE (reference sequence). DNA of the CDR3: TGTGCCAGCAGAGACGTTAGGTTGGGCTGGGATACGCAGTATTTT. The encoded protein is CASRDVRLGWDTQYF.

The V and J genes are TRBV18 and TRBJ2-3; 9 nucleotides align to TRBD2. The CDR3 sequence is 16 residues long. With 3 bases clipped from V and 6 bases from J, the junction kept 10 bases outside the gene matches. Per the germline V gene, CDR1 is KGHSH and CDR2 is LQKENI. The CDR3 protein is CASSPSSGENGDTQYF. CDR3 bases: TGTGCCAGCTCACCGTCTAGCGGGGAAAACGGGGATACGCAGTATTTT.